This TCR beta chain was observed in a study of T-cell memory formation after mild COVID-19. Across the whole study: TCR clusters were mostly confined to one donor each. General study findings and limits: Memory cells collected pre-infection included some clones that later responded, suggesting cross-reactive memory joined. CD4/CD8 balance characterized clones contracting day 15 to 85, and CD4+ skew characterized later expanders.

This CDR3 is built from 16 residues. Germline V gene lookup returns CDR1 SGHDT and CDR2 YYEEEE. Trimming cost V 4 bases and J 3 bases; bases outside gene matches: 10. There are a few counts of this clonotype. Its target is unknown. Constant-segment-primed 5'RACE gave TCR alpha and TCR beta cDNA libraries with sample barcodes and UMIs. TCRdb independently ran MiXCR on the 5' RACE reads; one entry per CDR3 protein. The sample lists about 81,000 distinct CDR3 sequences; around a quarter were seen once. This clonotype was sampled from a man younger than 35 who had mild COVID-19 (a few samples of this study predate the infection). Cell type and time point are not known. The sample consisted of PBMCs or a T cell subset sorted from them (not recorded which). The genes are TRBV5-6 and TRBJ1-1; TRBD1 aligns across 9 bases. The CDR3: CASSAGTGKWYTEAFF. CDR3 coding DNA: TGTGCCAGCAGCGCCGGGACAGGGAAGTGGTACACTGAAGCTTTCTTT.